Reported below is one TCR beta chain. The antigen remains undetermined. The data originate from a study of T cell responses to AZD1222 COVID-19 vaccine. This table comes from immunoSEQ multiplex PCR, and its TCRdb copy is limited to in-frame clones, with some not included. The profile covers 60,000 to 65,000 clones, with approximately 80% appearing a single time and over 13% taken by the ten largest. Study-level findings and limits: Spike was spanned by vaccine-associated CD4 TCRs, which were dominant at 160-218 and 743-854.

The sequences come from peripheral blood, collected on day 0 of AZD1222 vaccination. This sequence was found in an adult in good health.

CDR3 residues: CASSLGPDEKLFF. As DNA, the CDR3 is TGCGCCAGCAGCCTTGGACCGGACGAAAAACTGTTTTTT. The V and J genes are TRBV4-1 and TRBJ1-4; no clear D. This CDR3 region has 13 residues. Germline CDR1 MGHRA, CDR2 YSYEKL. V shed 4 bases and J shed 8 bases, with 11 bases lying between them.